The rows below give T cell receptor beta chains drawn from one sample of a study of cytomegalovirus exposure and HLA in healthy donors. The data were produced by immunoSEQ multiplex PCR, yet TCRdb's version contains in-frame clones alone and is incomplete. The data show about 190,000 clones, roughly 86% seen once. Material: PBMCs. Receptors originate from a man between 35 and 55 years old in good health and CMV-seropositive. Both conserved end residues are part of each CDR3. A D gene is named only where the DNA matches it firmly. The size field is filled for only some rows; it gives once, few, many or a size class.

>TRBJ2-5|TRBD2|TRBV7-2|-
TGTGCCAGCAGTCAGAAACCGGGACTAGCGGCGAACCAAGAGACCCAGTACTTC
CASSQKPGLAANQETQYF
>TRBJ2-7|TRBD2|TRBV19|-
TGTGCCAGTAGTCTACCGACTAGCGGGATCGACGAGCAGTACTTC
CASSLPTSGIDEQYF
>TRBJ2-5|-|TRBV7-8|-
TGTGCCAGCAGCACGGGTCGAGAAGAGACCCAGTACTTC
CASSTGREETQYF
>TRBJ2-2|-|TRBV9|few
TGTGCCAGCAGCGTAGCTACTGTTGGCACCGGGGAGCTGTTTTTT
CASSVATVGTGELFF
>TRBJ2-1|-|TRBV6-1|-
TGTGCCAGCAGTTTAGAGTGGGAGGTGTACAATGAGCAGTTCTTC
CASSLEWEVYNEQFF
>TRBJ2-6|-|TRBV4-1|few
TGCGCCAGCAGCCAAGATGGCGATTGGGGGCTGGGGTCCGGGGCCAACGTCCTGACTTTC
CASSQDGDWGLGSGANVLTF
>TRBJ2-6|-|TRBV23-1|-
TGCGCCAGCCAAAAGGAGTTCTCTGGGGCCAACGTCCTGACTTTC
CASQKEFSGANVLTF
>TRBJ2-3|-|TRBV7-7|once
TGTGCCAGCAGCTTCAGGTTTAGCACAGATACGCAGTATTTT
CASSFRFSTDTQYF
>TRBJ1-5|-|TRBV19|-
TGTGCCAGTAGCGGGGGACGGAACAATCAGCCCCAGCATTTT
CASSGGRNNQPQHF
>TRBJ2-5|TRBD2|TRBV5-6|-
TGTGCCAGCAGCCGAGGGACTAGAGAGACCCAGTACTTC
CASSRGTRETQYF
>TRBJ2-3|TRBD2|TRBV28|-
TGTGCCAGCCGAATACCCCTAGCGGGAGGTGCAGATACGCAGTATTTT
CASRIPLAGGADTQYF
>TRBJ2-7|-|TRBV28|-
TGTGCCAGCAGTTTAAATCCGGGTCGAGGTCCCTACGAGCAGTACTTC
CASSLNPGRGPYEQYF
>TRBJ2-7|-|TRBV7-8|-
TGTGCCAGCAGCTTAGGCAGTCCCTACGAGCAGTACTTC
CASSLGSPYEQYF
>TRBJ2-7|TRBD1|TRBV27|-
TGTGCCAGCAGTTCGACAGGGGGCGGAGGCGAGCAGTACTTC
CASSSTGGGGEQYF
>TRBJ2-1|TRBD2|TRBV5-8|-
TGTGCCAGCACCTACAGTGGGACTAGCGGGGGAAGCTCCTACAATGAGCAGTTCTTC
CASTYSGTSGGSSYNEQFF
>TRBJ2-1|-|TRBV6-5|-
TGTGCCAGCAGTAAGGACAGAGGCGGTGAGCAGTTCTTC
CASSKDRGGEQFF
>TRBJ1-5|-|TRBV5-1|-
TGCGCCAGCAGCTTGGACGGCAGGGGCGATCAGCCCCAGCATTTT
CASSLDGRGDQPQHF
>TRBJ1-5|-|TRBV6-1|-
TGTGCCAGCAGCCAAACAGGGCATCAGCCCCAGCATTTT
CASSQTGHQPQHF
>TRBJ1-1|-|TRBV4-2|-
TGTGCCAGCAGCCAAGAGGGGCCGGAGAACACTGAAGCTTTCTTT
CASSQEGPENTEAFF
>TRBJ2-7|TRBD1|TRBV5-1|-
TGCGCCAGCAGCTCTCAGGGGGACGAGCAGTACTTC
CASSSQGDEQYF
>TRBJ2-5|-|TRBV7-9|-
TGTGCCAGCAGCTTAGAGGGACTGGGGACCCAGTACTTC
CASSLEGLGTQYF
>TRBJ2-4|TRBD2|TRBV10-3|-
TGTGCCATCAGTGAGTCCCCCGGGCGGCTAGCGGGAGTATTGGCCAAAAACATTCAGTACTTC
CAISESPGRLAGVLAKNIQYF
>TRBJ1-1|-|TRBV4-1|-
TGCGCCAGCAGCCAAGCGGCGACCAGGGCCACTGAAGCTTTCTTT
CASSQAATRATEAFF
>TRBJ2-5|TRBD2|TRBV7-9|-
TGTGCCAGCAGCTCGGTAGCGGGAAAAGAGACCCAGTACTTC
CASSSVAGKETQYF
>TRBJ2-1|TRBD2|TRBV7-9|once
TGTGCCAGCCTCCCCGCGATAGCGGGGAGGAATGAGCAGTTCTTC
CASLPAIAGRNEQFF
>TRBJ2-7|TRBD1|TRBV9|-
TGTGCCAATACCGGGACAGGAAACTACGAGCAGTACTTC
CANTGTGNYEQYF
>TRBJ2-3|-|TRBV5-1|-
TGCGCCAGCAGCTCGGGGATGGGAGATACGCAGTATTTT
CASSSGMGDTQYF
>TRBJ1-3|-|TRBV15|few
TGTGCCACCAGCACCGGGACTTCTGGAAACACCATATATTTT
CATSTGTSGNTIYF
>TRBJ1-1|-|TRBV5-1|-
TGCGCCAGCAGCTTGGGACAGATGAACACTGAAGCTTTCTTT
CASSLGQMNTEAFF
>TRBJ1-2|TRBD1|TRBV6-5|-
TGTGCCAGCAGTCAACGGGACAGGGATGGCTACACCTTC
CASSQRDRDGYTF
>TRBJ2-2|TRBD1|TRBV5-6|-
TGTGCCAGCAGCCTCCCGGGACAGGGTGCCCCCTCGAACACCGGGGAGCTGTTTTTT
CASSLPGQGAPSNTGELFF
>TRBJ1-5|-|TRBV2|-
TGTGCCAGCAGTCCCATCGGGTCGGGCAATCAGCCCCAGCATTTT
CASSPIGSGNQPQHF
>TRBJ2-1|TRBD1|TRBV5-1|-
TGCGCCAGCAGAGGACAGGGACGGTACAATGAGCAGTTCTTC
CASRGQGRYNEQFF
>TRBJ2-7|TRBD1|TRBV6-1|-
TGTGCCAGTCCTCATCGGGACAGAGCCTACGAGCAGTACTTC
CASPHRDRAYEQYF
>TRBJ2-5|-|TRBV6-1|-
TGTGCCAGCAGTGAACAGCGGAGCATCCAAGAGACCCAGTACTTC
CASSEQRSIQETQYF
>TRBJ1-1|-|TRBV18|-
TGTGCCAGCTCACGGACAGCCGCGTCCACTGAAGCTTTCTTT
CASSRTAASTEAFF
>TRBJ2-7|TRBD1|TRBV6-1|once
TGTGCCAGCAGAAGACCGGGACAGGGCTACGAGCAGTACTTC
CASRRPGQGYEQYF
>TRBJ2-2|TRBD1|TRBV10-3|-
TGTGCCGTTGGGACAGGGGCCTACACCGGGGAGCTGTTTTTT
CAVGTGAYTGELFF
>TRBJ2-7|TRBD2|TRBV7-9|-
TGTGCCAGCAGCCGGAGCGGGAGCCGAAACGAGCAGTACTTC
CASSRSGSRNEQYF
>TRBJ1-5|TRBD1|TRBV10-3|-
TGTGCCATCAGTGAGGGACAGGAAAGCAATCAGCCCCAGCATTTT
CAISEGQESNQPQHF
>TRBJ2-1|-|TRBV7-9|-
TGTGCCAGCAGCCAAATCGAGAAACACAATGAGCAGTTCTTC
CASSQIEKHNEQFF
>TRBJ2-1|TRBD2|TRBV28|-
TGTGCCAGCAACGCCAACGGGAGGGCCGTTATGCAGTTCTTC
CASNANGRAVMQFF
>TRBJ1-3|-|TRBV4-2|few
TGTGCCAGCAGCCAAGTTGCGTCGGGGGGAGCGGGAAACACCATATATTTT
CASSQVASGGAGNTIYF
>TRBJ2-5|TRBD1|TRBV12-5|-
TGTGCTAGTGGTTTTGGGACAGAAGAGACCCAGTACTTC
CASGFGTEETQYF
>TRBJ2-5|TRBD1|TRBV6-5|-
TGTGCCAGCAGTTACGGGCAGGGGGCCGGGGAGACCCAGTACTTC
CASSYGQGAGETQYF
>TRBJ2-5|TRBD2|TRBV7-6|once
TGTGCCAGCACCACGGGGGGGTTCGTCCAAGAGACCCAGTACTTC
CASTTGGFVQETQYF
>TRBJ2-1|-|TRBV19|-
TGTGCCAGTAGTATACCAGAACTAGCTGTCGATGAGCAGTTCTTC
CASSIPELAVDEQFF
>TRBJ1-2|TRBD1|TRBV6-6|-
TGTGCCAGCAGTTCAACAGGGGTCTATGGCTACACCTTC
CASSSTGVYGYTF
>TRBJ1-1|-|TRBV28|-
TGTGCCAGCAGTCTGGGGACAACGAACACTGAAGCTTTCTTT
CASSLGTTNTEAFF
>TRBJ2-1|TRBD1|TRBV27|-
TGTGCCAGCAGCCTAGACAGGGGGCCTTTGCAAAGTGAGCAGTTCTTC
CASSLDRGPLQSEQFF